This entry lists 27 T cell receptor beta chains sequenced from one sample in a study of shared clonotypes between healthy human individuals (dated by TCRdb to 2018 to 2021). The library was generated by the immunoSEQ multiplex PCR assay. Held by TCRdb, this immuneACCESS table contains in-frame sequences only and omits some clones. Under half of the omission traces to an unresolved V gene where checked; the cause of the rest is unknown. The sample table records fewer than 3 million clones; 80% to 95% of these occur just once. Together, the top ten hold 0.37% of the sample. The specimen sequenced was naive CD4+ T cells from PBMCs. The cell subset or site label, as the study defines it: CD45RA+ positively selected. These receptors were taken from a man between 18 and 35 years old in good health. Some clones in this sample may be carry-over from other donors' samples.

The chain uses TRBV15 and TRBJ1-4; no clear D gene. CDR1 LNHNV and CDR2 YYDKDF come from the germline V gene (reference sequence). V was trimmed by 3 bases and J by 0 bases, leaving 8 bases between them. The CDR3 has 15 residues. CDR3 sequence reads: CATSSRPATNEKLFF. The CDR3 region has the DNA TGTGCCACCAGCAGCCGGCCCGCAACTAATGAAAAACTGTTTTTT. Filled out from reference TRBV15 and TRBJ1-4, the complete variable domain reads DAMVIQNPRYQVTQFGKPVTLSCSQTLNHNVMYWYQQKSSQAPKLLFHYYDKDFNNEADTPDNFQSRRPNTSFCFLDIRSPGLGDTAMYLCATSSRPATNEKLFFGSGTQLSVL.

The gene calls are TRBV7-2 and TRBJ1-2; no firm D call. Germline V lookup: CDR1 SGHTA, CDR2 FQGNSA. This CDR3 is 14 amino acids long. V was cut by 5 bases and J by 2 bases, with 12 bases left in between. CDR3: CASSLEILNYGYTF. The CDR3 coding sequence is TGTGCCAGCAGCCTTGAAATCCTAAACTATGGCTACACCTTC.

The genes are TRBV7-8 and TRBJ1-4; D uncertain. The ends were cut back, 2 bases at V and 9 bases at J, with 13 bases in the middle. The CDR3 is 14 amino acids. Germline-derived CDR1 and CDR2 are SGHVS and FQNEAQ. The CDR3, as DNA: TGTGCCAGCAGCTTACCGAGCCTAGGAAAAAAACTGTTTTTT. This gives the protein CASSLPSLGKKLFF.

This sequence joins TRBV28 and TRBJ2-7; D not certain. The CDR3 runs 14 residues. Trimming cost V 1 base and J 3 bases, with 10 bases left between them. Looked up from germline, CDR1 is MDHEN and CDR2 is SYDVKM. As DNA, the CDR3 is TGTGCCAGCAGTTTATCGCAGGCCCGCTACGAGCAGTACTTC. It codes for CASSLSQARYEQYF.

In its sample, this clone was seen a few times. The V call is TRBV27, the J call TRBJ1-1, with TRBD1 matching 7 bases. Germline lookup yields CDR1 MNHEY and CDR2 SMNVEV (reference sequence). The V gene end was trimmed by 7 bases and the J gene end by 1 base; junction bases not matched to a gene: 6. The length of the CDR3 is 14 residues. CDR3 sequence: CASNLQGPNTEAFF. The CDR3 DNA reads TGTGCCAGCAACCTACAGGGGCCGAACACTGAAGCTTTCTTT.

The chain joins TRBV6-5 to TRBJ1-2, with D uncertain. The CDR3 extends over 11 amino acids. Trimming took 6 bases from V and 7 from J, leaving 9 bases between them. CDR1 MNHEY and CDR2 SVGAGI come from the germline V gene. The CDR3 nucleotides are TGTGCCAGCAGCCATTTGACTGGCTACACCTTC. Protein sequence: CASSHLTGYTF.

This clone was found a few times. The same CDR3 also results from other DNA sequences found in this sample. This CDR3 is CASSFTGNTEAFF. As DNA, the CDR3 is TGTGCCAGCAGCTTTACAGGGAACACTGAAGCTTTCTTT. V usage is TRBV7-2 and J usage is TRBJ1-1; a possible D gene is TRBD1 (5 bases). The V gene lost 3 bases and the J gene lost 1 base, with 6 bases spanning the gap. Germline V CDR1 and CDR2: SGHTA, FQGNSA. The CDR3 totals 13 residues.

The V and J genes are TRBV28 and TRBJ1-2; D is unclear. The CDR3 has 14 amino acids. CDR1 is MDHEN and CDR2 is SYDVKM in the germline V gene. Between the trimmed V and J ends, which lost 7 bases and 5 bases, there was a span of 17 bases. CDR3: CASTKRLGIYGYTF. CDR3 nucleotide sequence: TGTGCCAGCACCAAGCGATTGGGGATTTATGGCTACACCTTC.

The gene calls are TRBV7-2 and TRBJ2-2; a weak D match, TRBD1 (6 bases). CDR1 is SGHTA, CDR2 FQGNSA, per germline. Trimming shortened V by 5 bases and J by 5 bases, and 12 bases separated the two germline ends. This CDR3 has 14 residues. The CDR3 here is CASSASRGTGELFF. The CDR3 bases are TGTGCCAGCAGCGCAAGTAGGGGGACCGGGGAGCTGTTTTTT.

V usage is TRBV5-1 and J usage is TRBJ2-1, with D possibly matching TRBD1 (6 bases). The CDR3 loop spans 16 amino acids. Germline lookup yields CDR1 SGHRS and CDR2 YFSETQ. V was cut by 4 bases and J by 4 bases, with 18 bases left in between. The CDR3, as DNA: TGCGCCAGCAGCCCTTACAGGGAAAACGTATACAATGAGCAGTTCTTC. Translating gives CASSPYRENVYNEQFF.

This chain uses TRBV28 with TRBJ2-1; perhaps D is TRBD1 or TRBD2 (5 bases each). Trimming left V 2 bases short and J 2 bases short, with 7 bases between. Germline V gene lookup returns CDR1 MDHEN and CDR2 SYDVKM. This CDR3 contains 14 residues. CDR3 amino acids: CASSLTGPYNEQFF. As DNA, the CDR3 is TGTGCCAGCAGTTTAACGGGGCCCTACAATGAGCAGTTCTTC.

Turning to this clone: This sample includes further DNA sequences coding for the same CDR3. This chain joins TRBV2 and TRBJ2-2; 7 nucleotides match TRBD1. J gave up 1 base and V 6 bases, and 2 bases lay outside the gene matches. Germline V gene lookup returns CDR1 SNHLY and CDR2 FYNNEI. The CDR3 runs to 14 residues. The DNA of the CDR3 is TGTGCCAGCAGCCGGACAGGGAACACCGGGGAGCTGTTTTTT. Protein product: CASSRTGNTGELFF.

The chain carries TRBV14 and TRBJ2-2; 9 bases line up with TRBD1. V gave up 4 bases and J gave up 6 bases; unmatched junction bases: 18. This CDR3 is built from 19 residues. Germline values: CDR1 SGHDN, CDR2 FVKESK. CDR3 residues: CASSPSKFGTGIVAGELFF. CDR3 coding DNA: TGTGCCAGCAGCCCAAGCAAATTCGGGACAGGGATTGTCGCCGGGGAGCTGTTTTTT. The full variable domain, completed using reference TRBV14 and TRBJ2-2, is EAGVTQFPSHSVIEKGQTVTLRCDPISGHDNLYWYRRVMGKEIKFLLHFVKESKQDESGMPNNRFLAERTGGTYSTLKVQPAELEDSGVYFCASSPSKFGTGIVAGELFFGEGSRLTVL.

The chain recombines TRBV29-1 with TRBJ2-5; 13 bases agree with TRBD2. V was clipped by 7 bases and J by 1 base; unmatched bases: 6. The CDR3 covers 15 residues. Looked up from germline, CDR1 is SQVTM and CDR2 is ANQGSEA. As DNA, the CDR3 is TGCAGCGGAGGACTAGCGGGAGTGTCCCAAGAGACCCAGTACTTC. As protein: CSGGLAGVSQETQYF.

This clone was seen just once. The chain joins TRBV7-9 to TRBJ2-1; the match to TRBD2 covers 10 bases. CDR3 length: 19 amino acids. V trimming: 1 base; J trimming: 2 bases; junction bases outside the gene matches: 11. Looked up from germline, CDR1 is SEHNR and CDR2 is FQNEAQ (reference sequence). CDR3 DNA sequence: TGTGCCAGCAGCTTAGAGGAGCGGGAGGGTAGGGCGGCCTACAATGAGCAGTTCTTC. Amino acid sequence: CASSLEEREGRAAYNEQFF. The full variable domain, rest sourced from reference TRBV7-9 and TRBJ2-1, is DTGVSQNPRHKITKRGQNVTFRCDPISEHNRLYWYRQTLGQGPEFLTYFQNEAQLEKSRLLSDRFSAERPKGSFSTLEIQRTEQGDSAMYLCASSLEEREGRAAYNEQFFGPGTRLTVL.

The chain recombines TRBV30 with TRBJ2-5; the match to TRBD2 covers 8 bases. The last part of the DNA fits TRBJ2-7 better; the J call may be wrong. The CDR3 sequence is 14 residues long. CDR1 is GTSNPN, CDR2 SVGIG, per germline (reference sequence). The CDR3 reads CAWAAGATYYEQYF. The CDR3 DNA sequence: TGTGCCTGGGCAGCGGGAGCTACCTACTACGAGCAGTACTTC.

The chain uses TRBV4-1 and TRBJ1-5; maybe TRBD1 (5 bases). V lost 0 bases to trimming and J lost 4 bases, with 13 bases between them. The CDR3 has 16 amino acids. Germline loops: CDR1 MGHRA, CDR2 YSYEKL. The CDR3 is CASSQDAQDKNQPQHF. In DNA, the CDR3 is TGCGCCAGCAGCCAAGACGCACAGGACAAGAATCAGCCCCAGCATTTT.

The CDR3 loop reads CASSPRSAGELFF. CDR3 DNA: TGTGCCAGCTCACCACGCAGCGCCGGGGAGCTGTTTTTT. The J gene is TRBJ2-2, the V gene TRBV18; D gene uncertain. Germline values: CDR1 KGHSH, CDR2 LQKENI. This CDR3 is 13 amino acids long. Trimming removed 1 base at V and 6 bases at J, with 6 bases between.

Only one count was recorded for this clone. This chain links TRBV6-6 with TRBJ1-2; the D is unclear. Per germline, CDR1 MNHNY and CDR2 SVGAGI (reference sequence). V was cut by 5 bases and J by 0 bases, with 13 bases left in between. CDR3 size: 15 residues. CDR3 loop: CASSGPAQPNYGYTF. CDR3 bases: TGTGCCAGCAGTGGACCGGCGCAGCCTAACTATGGCTACACCTTC.

V and J are TRBV28 and TRBJ1-4, with D possibly matching TRBD1 (5 bases). Per the germline V gene, CDR1 is MDHEN and CDR2 is SYDVKM. The CDR3 spans 15 residues. V was pared by 1 base and J by 8 bases, with 14 bases between. This CDR3 reads CASSLLGGIPEKLFF. CDR3 sequence (DNA): TGTGCCAGCAGTTTATTGGGGGGGATACCCGAAAAACTGTTTTTT.

This clone was detected only a few times. This chain joins TRBV7-2 and TRBJ1-5, with D perhaps matching TRBD1 (5 bases). Germline lookup yields CDR1 SGHTA and CDR2 FQGNSA. The V end lost 4 bases, the J end lost 5 bases, and 12 bases lay between the germline ends. This CDR3 spans 14 amino acids. For the CDR3, the DNA is TGTGCCAGCAGCTATGACAGAGATTATCAGCCCCAGCATTTT. Its translation: CASSYDRDYQPQHF.

This clone was recorded a few times. V usage is TRBV6-1 and J usage is TRBJ1-5; D unresolved. This CDR3 comprises 13 residues. Germline V gives CDR1 MNHNS, CDR2 SASEGT. V was clipped by 7 bases and J by 1 base, with 8 bases between them. The CDR3 sequence is CASTATSNQPQHF. CDR3 bases: TGTGCCAGCACCGCCACCAGCAATCAGCCCCAGCATTTT.

This clone was detected once. This chain connects TRBV4-1 to TRBJ2-7, with TRBD2 matching over 14 bases. This CDR3 spans 18 amino acids. Germline CDR1 MGHRA, CDR2 YSYEKL. Trimming at V came to 8 bases and at J to 3 bases, leaving 15 bases not matched to a gene. CDR3 coding DNA: TGCGCCAGCCTGCCTGGACTAGCGGGAGGTAGGGGGGACTACGAGCAGTACTTC. Its protein product is CASLPGLAGGRGDYEQYF.

A single count supports this clone. The rearrangement uses TRBV30 and TRBJ2-4, with D possibly TRBD2 on 5 matching bases. CDR3 length equals 14 residues. CDR1 is GTSNPN and CDR2 is SVGIG in the germline V gene (reference sequence). Trimming took off 2 bases at V and 7 bases at J, with 15 bases between the two ends. CDR3 amino acids: CAWSKGVFRNIQYF. CDR3 coding DNA: TGTGCCTGGAGTAAGGGAGTGTTCCGGAACATTCAGTACTTC.

A word on this clone: Additional DNA sequences in this sample encode the identical CDR3. The V and J genes are TRBV5-1 and TRBJ2-5; D might be TRBD2 (5 bases). CDR1 and CDR2 (germline): SGHRS, YFSETQ. V was pared by 0 bases and J by 2 bases, with 8 bases between. The CDR3 runs to 14 residues. The CDR3 DNA reads TGCGCCAGCAGCTTGGGGACGGGACAAGAGACCCAGTACTTC. Residues: CASSLGTGQETQYF.

The CDR3 DNA is TGTGCCAGCAGTGAGTGGGCAGGGTTGAACGATGGCTACACCTTC. It yields the protein CASSEWAGLNDGYTF. This chain joins TRBV6-4 and TRBJ1-2; a possible D gene is TRBD1 (5 bases). Germline lookup yields CDR1 MRHNA and CDR2 SNTAGT. The V end was cut by 3 bases, the J end by 6 bases, with 17 bases between. This CDR3 spans 15 amino acids.

The chain is built from TRBV5-1 and TRBJ1-1; TRBD1 is a possible D gene (6 bases). The V end lost 0 bases, the J end lost 0 bases, and 9 bases lay between the germline ends. The CDR3 is made up of 15 amino acids. Germline CDR1 and CDR2: SGHRS and YFSETQ. Here the CDR3 DNA reads TGCGCCAGCAGCTTGGGACAGGCGATGAACACTGAAGCTTTCTTT. As protein: CASSLGQAMNTEAFF.